This T cell receptor (beta chain) was sequenced for a study of a mutant IDH1 vaccine in newly diagnosed glioma. About the study: Vaccine administration was initiated 4-6 weeks following radiotherapy alone, or with temozolomide cycles. Antecedent treatment encompassed radiotherapy, temozolomide, or their combination; the majority received both. Study-wide findings and caveats: Pseudoprogression seemed unrelated to changes in top peripheral T cell clonotypes.

In regard to this clone: Antigen: not known.

Time point meaning: week 35, safety follow-up. In the vaccine, a single dose held 300 ug of the mutant IDH1 20-mer peptide, along with topical imiquimod. Donors had new IDH1-mutant astrocytomas of WHO grade 3 or 4 (ATRX-lost). The length of the CDR3 is 13 residues. Germline V gene data show CDR1 as MGHDK and CDR2 as SYGVNS. Trimming took 3 bases from V and 1 from J, leaving 7 bases between them. Profiling relied on immunoSEQ multiplex PCR, and the TCRdb table lists in-frame clones only, not all of them. This table holds some 31,000 clones, around three quarters found once. The source material was PBMCs, sampled from a glioma patient whose treatment included an IDH1 peptide vaccine. The rearrangement links TRBV25-1 to TRBJ2-7; D remains unclear. The TCR comes from a young woman with glioma. Some clones in this sample may be carry-over from other donors' samples. The CDR3 bases are TGTGCCAGCAGTGATGGATTATCCTACGAGCAGTACTTC. Its protein is CASSDGLSYEQYF.